The clone carrying this T cell receptor beta chain was counted a few times. What it binds is unknown. The V gene lost 6 bases and the J gene lost 7 bases, with 7 bases spanning the gap. The length of the CDR3 is 10 residues. The germline V gene encodes CDR1 SGHRS and CDR2 YFSETQ. This specimen comes from a study of blood T cells in healthy people across ages. Combining a sample-barcoded 5' primer with a J-beta primer mix, a second PCR ran for roughly 7 to 11 cycles. TCRdb reprocessed the 5' RACE reads with MiXCR, giving one entry per CDR3 protein. The sample lists about 800,000 distinct CDR3 sequences; about 25% were seen once. Samples each yielded at least 6 micrograms of total RNA. Findings and limits, study-wide: It was held that the diversity estimates obtained from one million T cells were underestimates.

This sample also belongs to another study, concerning T cells of mothers and their children.

This chain uses TRBV5-1 with TRBJ1-2; a possible D gene is TRBD1 (5 bases). The receptor comes from a boy under 18 in good health. Sequencing used blood. Here the CDR3 DNA reads TGCGCCAGCAAGGGACGTGGCTACACCTTC. Amino acids: CASKGRGYTF.